This T cell receptor beta chain comes out of a study of T cell clones after liver transplantation. Overall study: Without induction therapy, subjects received standard immunosuppression until 12-24 months post-transplant.

This clone was counted a single time. Its antigen is still unknown. Study observations and caveats: Low donor cell numbers restricted donor-reactive repertoire measurement in a couple of subjects.

Profiled with immunoSEQ multiplex PCR; TCRdb holds only in-frame clones, not every one. Of 55,000 or so clones in the sample, about 64% were seen once. This receptor was identified in a human donor who received a liver transplant. Here the sequenced sample was CD4+ T cells from blood, taken before liver transplant.

The CDR3: CAWRLGQGGEAFF. The CDR3 DNA follows: TGTGCCTGGAGACTCGGACAAGGGGGTGAAGCTTTCTTT. The chain combines TRBV30 with TRBJ1-1, with D maybe TRBD1 (6 bases). Germline CDR1 GTSNPN, CDR2 SVGIG (reference sequence). The CDR3 is 13 amino acids. V was cut by 3 bases and J by 7 bases, with 15 bases left in between.